These 24 T cell receptor beta chains originate from one sample sequenced in a study of blood T cell repertoires in COVID-19. Generated by immunoSEQ multiplex PCR, the TCRdb table keeps only in-frame clones and is missing some. This table holds around 230,000 clones, approximately 78% found once. The specimen was PBMCs or T cells enriched from blood (not recorded which). The receptors originated from a man in his forties or fifties who had recovered from COVID-19.

The CDR3 DNA reads TGTGCCAGCAGCCTAACCGGGACAGGAAACACCATATATTTT. This translates into CASSLTGTGNTIYF. V and J are TRBV3-1 (or the pseudogene TRBV3-2) and TRBJ1-3, with D possibly matching TRBD1 (6 bases). Germline V gives CDR1 LGHDT, CDR2 YNNKEL (reference sequence). The CDR3 loop spans 14 amino acids. V shed 4 bases and J shed 4 bases, with 11 bases lying between them.

The gene calls are TRBV5-1 and TRBJ2-1; TRBD2 agrees at 15 bases. J gave up 10 bases and V 2 bases, and 4 bases lay outside the gene matches. The germline gives CDR1 SGHRS, CDR2 YFSETQ. The CDR3 covers 15 residues. CDR3 amino acids: CASSLWTSGRVEQFF. In DNA, the CDR3 is TGCGCCAGCAGCTTATGGACTAGCGGGAGGGTCGAGCAGTTCTTC.

This chain connects TRBV2 to TRBJ2-3; 8 nucleotides agree with TRBD2. Germline V gives CDR1 SNHLY, CDR2 FYNNEI. The ends lost 5 bases at V and 3 bases at J; junction bases unmatched: 7. The CDR3 consists of 15 residues. CDR3 loop: CASSLGGGRTDTQYF. The CDR3 DNA sequence: TGTGCCAGCAGTCTCGGCGGGGGGCGGACAGATACGCAGTATTTT.

The chain uses TRBV5-6 and TRBJ1-5; possible D gene TRBD1, 6 bases. V lost 1 base and J lost 5, with 13 bases in between. Germline V gene sequence: CDR1 SGHDT, CDR2 YYEEEE. CDR3 length: 15 residues. CDR3 loop: CASSLRQVGDQPQHF. The CDR3 coding sequence is TGTGCCAGCAGCTTGAGACAGGTAGGGGATCAGCCCCAGCATTTT.

This clone was counted many times. This chain links TRBV12-5 with TRBJ2-1; 8 bases map to TRBD2. This CDR3 is 17 amino acids long. Per the germline V gene, CDR1 is LGHNT and CDR2 is FRNRAP. V was clipped by 1 base and J by 7 bases; unmatched bases: 12. The CDR3 sequence is CASGLGGGAGVENEQFF. As DNA, the CDR3 is TGTGCTAGTGGTTTGGGCGGGGGAGCGGGAGTGGAAAATGAGCAGTTCTTC. Full variable domain (missing parts from reference TRBV12-5 and TRBJ2-1): DARVTQTPRHKVTEMGQEVTMRCQPILGHNTVFWYRQTMMQGLELLAYFRNRAPLDDSGMPKDRFSAEMPDATLATLKIQPSEPRDSAVYFCASGLGGGAGVENEQFFGPGTRLTVL.

The CDR3 region has the DNA TGTGCCAGCAGTTACTCCCAGGGGACCATCGCCGGGGAGCTGTTTTTT. Encoded protein: CASSYSQGTIAGELFF. The genes are TRBV6-5 and TRBJ2-2, with D possibly matching TRBD1 (6 bases). The germline V gene encodes CDR1 MNHEY and CDR2 SVGAGI. Trimming took 0 bases from V and 6 from J, leaving 14 bases between them. This CDR3 spans 16 amino acids.

This rearrangement joins TRBV30 to TRBJ2-7, with TRBD2 identical over 7 bases. The CDR3 consists of 15 residues. Losses at the gene ends were 4 bases for V and 3 bases for J; bases not matched to a gene: 12. The V gene's germline CDR1 is GTSNPN and CDR2 SVGIG (reference sequence). The CDR3 nucleotides are TGTGCCTGGACCCCGAAGAGCGGGAAATACTACGAGCAGTACTTC. This translates into CAWTPKSGKYYEQYF.

The chain is built from TRBV5-1 and TRBJ1-1; perhaps TRBD1 as D (6 bases). V was trimmed by 4 bases and J by 2 bases, leaving 15 bases between them. There are 15 residues in the CDR3. CDR1 SGHRS and CDR2 YFSETQ come from the germline V gene. The chain's CDR3 is CASSTQTGINTEAFF. The CDR3 nucleotides read TGCGCCAGCAGCACCCAGACAGGAATCAACACTGAAGCTTTCTTT.

This chain links TRBV10-3 with TRBJ2-7; 10 bases fit TRBD1. The CDR3 spans 16 residues. The germline V gene has CDR1 ENHRY and CDR2 SYGVKD. The V and J ends lost 2 bases and 1 base, in that order; junction bases with no gene match: 5. The CDR3 DNA follows: TGTGCCATCAGTGAGCCCGGGACAGGGGTTTCCTACGAGCAGTACTTC. This sequence encodes CAISEPGTGVSYEQYF.

This clone occurred a few times. This chain uses TRBV7-9 with TRBJ1-5; D is possibly TRBD1 (6 bases). Between the trimmed V and J ends, which lost 1 base and 3 bases, there was a span of 16 bases. Germline loops: CDR1 SEHNR, CDR2 FQNEAQ (reference sequence). This CDR3 has 17 amino acids. CDR3 DNA sequence: TGTGCCAGCAGCTTAGAATGGGGGCGGGGGAACAATCAGCCCCAGCATTTT. Translated: CASSLEWGRGNNQPQHF.

In this sample, this clone turned up once. The V gene is TRBV5-1, the J gene TRBJ2-6; D is unresolved. Germline V gene sequence: CDR1 SGHRS, CDR2 YFSETQ. CDR3 length equals 17 residues. V dropped 2 bases and J dropped 2 bases, with 14 bases sitting between them. DNA for the CDR3: TGCGCCAGCAGCTTTGGAAACAGCCCTCCTGGGGCCAACGTCCTGACTTTC. Translating it yields CASSFGNSPPGANVLTF.

This chain uses TRBV4-2 with TRBJ2-7, with a possible D match to TRBD1 (5 bases). Germline V gene sequence: CDR1 LGHNA, CDR2 YNFKEQ. The CDR3 is 16 amino acids. Trimming cost V 0 bases and J 3 bases, with 15 bases left between them. DNA for the CDR3: TGTGCCAGCAGCCAAGATTCAGGGTCTTTCAACTACGAGCAGTACTTC. Its protein is CASSQDSGSFNYEQYF.

This clone was recorded only once. The V call is TRBV6-5, the J call TRBJ2-3; possible D gene TRBD2, 6 bases. The CDR3 loop spans 15 amino acids. The V gene lost 2 bases and the J gene lost 3 bases, with 12 bases spanning the gap. The germline CDR1 and CDR2 sequences are MNHEY and SVGAGI. This CDR3 reads CASSYLGTHTDTQYF. For the CDR3, the DNA is TGTGCCAGCAGTTACCTCGGGACTCATACAGATACGCAGTATTTT.

The rearrangement joins TRBV9 to TRBJ2-7, with 8 nucleotides matching TRBD1. CDR1 SGDLS and CDR2 YYNGEE come from the germline V gene. V shed 4 bases and J 6 bases; nucleotides not matched to a gene: 15. There are 16 residues in the CDR3. The CDR3 DNA reads TGTGCCAGCAGCTCAGCCCAGGGACAGGTGACGGGCGAGCAGTACTTC. Translation gives CASSSAQGQVTGEQYF.

This chain connects TRBV7-9 to TRBJ2-7; maybe TRBD2 (6 bases). The V gene lost 1 base and the J gene lost 1 base, with 11 bases spanning the gap. Germline V gives CDR1 SEHNR, CDR2 FQNEAQ (reference sequence). This CDR3 comprises 15 residues. CDR3 DNA sequence: TGTGCCAGCAGCTTAGGAGGGACTGCGTCCTACGAGCAGTACTTC. Translating it yields CASSLGGTASYEQYF.

The chain uses TRBV4-1 and TRBJ2-1; 9 positions agree with TRBD2. CDR3 length: 14 amino acids. V dropped 3 bases and J dropped 6; count of bases not matched to a gene: 3. Germline CDR1 reads MGHRA; CDR2 reads YSYEKL. Written as DNA, the CDR3 is TGCGCCAGCAGCCACCTGACTAGCGGCAATGAGCAGTTCTTC. This codes for CASSHLTSGNEQFF.

CDR3 in DNA: TGTGCCAGCAGCCCACGACTAGGTGATACGCAGTATTTT. This sequence encodes CASSPRLGDTQYF. The V call is TRBV7-9, the J call TRBJ2-3, with D maybe TRBD2 (6 bases). CDR3 size: 13 residues. The germline gives CDR1 SEHNR, CDR2 FQNEAQ (reference sequence). Trimming took off 5 bases at V and 6 bases at J, with 12 bases between the two ends.

The chain employs TRBV18 and TRBJ2-7, with 7 bases lining up with TRBD2. Germline lookup yields CDR1 KGHSH and CDR2 LQKENI. Trimming at V came to 8 bases and at J to 7 bases, leaving 8 bases not matched to a gene. CDR3 length equals 12 residues. In DNA, the CDR3 is TGTGCCAGCCACGCGGGAGCGGGAGAGCAGTACTTC. Translation: CASHAGAGEQYF.

J is TRBJ2-7 and V is TRBV7-3, with a possible D match to TRBD2 (5 bases). V was trimmed by 2 bases and J by 3 bases, leaving 8 bases between them. This CDR3 is built from 13 residues. The germline V gene has CDR1 SGHTA and CDR2 FQGTGA. CDR3 in amino acids: CASSLEGNYEQYF. For the CDR3, the DNA is TGTGCCAGCAGCTTAGAGGGCAACTACGAGCAGTACTTC.

The chain combines TRBV19 with TRBJ1-1, with TRBD1 matching 8 bases. The ends lost 4 bases at V and 4 bases at J; junction bases unmatched: 2. This CDR3 is 13 amino acids long. Germline CDR1 LNHDA, CDR2 SQIVND (reference sequence). CDR3 in amino acids: CASSRDRGTEAFF. Here the CDR3 DNA reads TGTGCCAGTAGTAGAGACAGGGGCACTGAAGCTTTCTTT.

The chain combines TRBV2 with TRBJ2-5; tentative D call: TRBD2 (5 bases). This CDR3 has 15 residues. V gave up 4 bases and J gave up 1 base, with 13 bases separating them. CDR1 and CDR2 from the germline V gene are SNHLY and FYNNEI. The CDR3 nucleotides are TGTGCCAGCAGTGTAAGAGGGTTGGCCCAAGAGACCCAGTACTTC. Its protein is CASSVRGLAQETQYF.

The chain joins TRBV3-1 (or the pseudogene TRBV3-2) to TRBJ1-1; unclear D gene. CDR3 size: 13 residues. Germline CDR1 reads LGHDT; CDR2 reads YNNKEL (reference sequence). The germline V and J ends were trimmed by 0 bases and 4 bases, with 6 bases remaining between them. CDR3 coding DNA: TGTGCCAGCAGCCAAGATGTAGTCACTGAAGCTTTCTTT. Its protein is CASSQDVVTEAFF.

This clone appeared a few times. V and J are TRBV5-1 and TRBJ1-6; the D is unclear. The V end lost 5 bases, the J end lost 0 bases, and 6 bases lay between the germline ends. Germline V gene sequence: CDR1 SGHRS, CDR2 YFSETQ. The CDR3 runs to 14 residues. The CDR3 here is CASRSGSYNSPLHF. The DNA of the CDR3 is TGCGCCAGCAGATCAGGCTCCTATAATTCACCCCTCCACTTT.

The V call is TRBV29-1, the J call TRBJ1-6, with TRBD1 matching 8 bases. Looked up from germline, CDR1 is SQVTM and CDR2 is ANQGSEA. There are 15 residues in the CDR3. The trim removed 1 base at V and 7 bases at J, leaving 6 bases unmatched. CDR3 loop: CSVEGDRIANSPLHF. The DNA of the CDR3 is TGCAGCGTTGAAGGGGACAGGATAGCAAATTCACCCCTCCACTTT.